This T cell receptor beta chain comes out of a study of CD8+CD57+ T cells in acquired aplastic anemia. In its sample, this clonotype was seen many times. Its matching antigen is unknown. Findings and caveats of the study: Patients and controls were found to share some 30 CD8+ CDR3 sequences.

Patients chosen for sequencing had shown CD8+CD57+ cell expansion by flow cytometry. All patients were therapy-naive when blood was sampled. The use of genomic DNA as template underpinned the TCR beta VDJ and CDR3 profiling. One entry per CDR3 protein, called by TCRdb with MiXCR from the reads. The sample holds 400,000 to 600,000 distinct CDR3 sequences, roughly a third seen once. Sequencing input: sorted CD4+, CD8+, or CD8+CD57+ T cells (not recorded which) from PBMCs. The TCR sequence derives from a human donor with aplastic anemia.

Written as DNA, the CDR3 is TGCGCCAGCAGTGAGCTCCCCCCGGGACATCGGGTTGAAGCTTTCTTT. Its protein product is CASSELPPGHRVEAFF. The chain joins TRBV10-1 to TRBJ1-1; a possible D gene is TRBD1 (6 bases). Per the germline V gene, CDR1 is WNHNN and CDR2 is SYGVQD (reference sequence). CDR3 length: 16 amino acids. V was clipped by 2 bases and J by 7 bases, with 20 bases between them.